This entry describes one T cell receptor (beta chain). Its antigen is still unknown. These data belong to a study of T cell responses to AZD1222 COVID-19 vaccine. Overall study: Second-dose recipients at about 4 or about 12 weeks were treated as one pooled group. Study-wide results and caveats: No repertoire was sampled before or during the peak T cell response, only after it. Baseline antibody screening turned up just six or seven seropositive AZD1222 recipients. Nearly half of the spike-specific TCRs reportedly recognize variant regions that carry no mutations.

V lost 3 bases, J lost 4 bases, and 6 bases stayed unmatched. In germline, CDR1 is SGHTA, CDR2 FQGNSA. This CDR3 has 15 residues. This table comes from immunoSEQ multiplex PCR, and its TCRdb copy is limited to in-frame clones, with some not included. Among around 180,000 clones, around nine tenths were seen once, and the ten largest hold roughly 7.7%. The source of this sequence is an adult in good health. This chain uses TRBV7-2 with TRBJ2-1, with 7 bases identical to TRBD1. Specimen: peripheral blood, collected on day 0 of AZD1222 vaccination. Written as DNA, the CDR3 is TGTGCCAGCAGCTTGATGACAGGGTCATACAATGAGCAGTTCTTC. It yields the protein CASSLMTGSYNEQFF. Drawing the rest from reference TRBV7-2 and TRBJ2-1, the complete variable domain is GAGVSQSPSNKVTEKGKDVELRCDPISGHTALYWYRQSLGQGLEFLIYFQGNSAPDKSGLPSDRFSAERTGGSVSTLTIQRTQQEDSAVYLCASSLMTGSYNEQFFGPGTRLTVL.